The 29 T cell receptor beta chains below come from one sample, sequenced in a study of cytomegalovirus exposure and HLA in healthy donors. The primer mix had 60 Vbeta and 13 Jbeta primers. The repertoire was sequenced with immunoSEQ multiplex PCR; TCRdb's copy has only in-frame clones and lacks some. The record lists roughly 40,000 clones, of which the ten most abundant hold over 3.5%. The sequenced material came from PBMCs. The receptor set was obtained from a male donor in good health and CMV-seronegative.

This sequence joins TRBV18 and TRBJ1-1; D unresolved. The V and J ends lost 2 bases and 1 base respectively, with 8 bases between them. CDR3 size: 14 residues. Germline loops: CDR1 KGHSH, CDR2 LQKENI. This CDR3 reads CASSPSNRNTEAFF. For the CDR3, the DNA is TGTGCCAGCTCACCAAGTAACAGGAACACTGAAGCTTTCTTT.

The J gene is TRBJ2-3, the V gene TRBV5-6; 10 nucleotides agree with TRBD1. The V and J ends lost 4 bases and 1 base, in that order; junction bases with no gene match: 3. Germline V gives CDR1 SGHDT, CDR2 YYEEEE. CDR3 length equals 15 residues. CDR3: CASSTDRGRTDTQYF. Written as DNA, the CDR3 is TGTGCCAGCAGCACTGACAGGGGGCGCACAGATACGCAGTATTTT.

CDR3 region: CSAQGDLFTGELFF. In DNA form, the CDR3 reads TGCAGCGCCCAAGGGGACTTATTCACCGGGGAGCTGTTTTTT. The chain has TRBV29-1 and TRBJ2-2; perhaps TRBD2 as D (6 bases). There are 14 residues in the CDR3. Germline CDR1 and CDR2: SQVTM and ANQGSEA. V shed 7 bases and J shed 4 bases, with 16 bases lying between them.

The genes are TRBV5-1 and TRBJ2-5, with D possibly TRBD1 on 5 matching bases. Germline-derived CDR1 and CDR2 are SGHRS and YFSETQ. The CDR3 length is 14 residues. Trimming left V 2 bases short and J 2 bases short, with 10 bases between. Here the CDR3 reads CASSFTDRQETQYF. CDR3 DNA sequence: TGCGCCAGCAGCTTTACTGACAGACAAGAGACCCAGTACTTC.

The chain couples TRBV25-1 to TRBJ2-1; no clear D. CDR3 size: 12 residues. V was trimmed by 3 bases and J by 4 bases, leaving 4 bases between them. Germline V lookup: CDR1 MGHDK, CDR2 SYGVNS. CDR3 loop: CASSDSYNEQFF. In nucleotides, the CDR3 is TGTGCCAGCAGTGACTCGTACAATGAGCAGTTCTTC.

CDR3 in amino acids: CAILSGANVLTF. CDR3 nucleotides: TGTGCCATCTTATCTGGGGCCAACGTCCTGACTTTC. This chain links TRBV13 with TRBJ2-6, with D unclear. The CDR3 has 12 amino acids. CDR1 is PRHDT, CDR2 FYEKMQ, per germline (reference sequence). V was clipped by 10 bases and J by 1 base, with 5 bases between them.

The chain has TRBV19 and TRBJ1-1, with TRBD1 as a possible D gene (6 bases). V gave up 9 bases and J gave up 2 bases, with 22 bases separating them. The CDR3 loop spans 16 amino acids. Germline V gene lookup returns CDR1 LNHDA and CDR2 SQIVND (reference sequence). CDR3 in DNA: TGTGCCAGCCACACCACCCTCATGGACAGCAACACTGAAGCTTTCTTT. Translation: CASHTTLMDSNTEAFF.

V usage is TRBV4-2 and J usage is TRBJ2-1, with D hard to call. The CDR3 spans 17 residues. CDR1 and CDR2 from the germline V gene are LGHNA and YNFKEQ. V was trimmed by 1 base and J by 0 bases, leaving 13 bases between them. Here the CDR3 DNA reads TGTGCCAGCAGCCAAGGGTTTGACTCGAGCTCCTACAATGAGCAGTTCTTC. It translates to CASSQGFDSSSYNEQFF.

The chain uses TRBV11-2 and TRBJ1-3; 9 positions match TRBD1. There are 15 residues in the CDR3. Trimming cost V 4 bases and J 4 bases; bases outside gene matches: 5. Germline loops: CDR1 SGHAT, CDR2 FQNNGV. The CDR3 nucleotides are TGTGCCAGCAGCTCCCTAACAGGGGGCGGAAACACCATATATTTT. Residues: CASSSLTGGGNTIYF.

This chain links TRBV30 with TRBJ1-4; no firm D call. V was clipped by 0 bases and J by 10 bases, with 6 bases between them. The CDR3 extends over 11 amino acids. Germline loops: CDR1 GTSNPN, CDR2 SVGIG (reference sequence). CDR3 sequence: CAWSVRGKLFF. CDR3 bases: TGTGCCTGGAGTGTACGGGGAAAACTGTTTTTT.

The V and J genes are TRBV5-1 and TRBJ1-2; 8 bases map to TRBD1. The germline gives CDR1 SGHRS, CDR2 YFSETQ. This CDR3 spans 15 amino acids. Germline trimming cut 0 bases from V and 7 bases from J; bases unmatched to any gene: 8. The CDR3 region is CASSLAATGTGGYTF. The CDR3 DNA sequence: TGCGCCAGCAGCTTGGCGGCGACAGGGACAGGTGGCTACACCTTC.

The chain combines TRBV30 with TRBJ1-2; D may be TRBD1 (6 bases). Per germline, CDR1 GTSNPN and CDR2 SVGIG (reference sequence). The CDR3 totals 13 residues. V dropped 3 bases and J dropped 4 bases, with 12 bases sitting between them. CDR3 protein: CAWRDTGPYGYTF. CDR3 sequence (DNA): TGTGCCTGGAGAGACACAGGGCCCTATGGCTACACCTTC.

The V gene is TRBV2, the J gene TRBJ2-7; possibly TRBD2 for D (6 bases). Germline V CDR1 and CDR2: SNHLY, FYNNEI. Deletions cut 7 bases from V and 1 base from J, with 14 bases between. The CDR3 extends over 14 amino acids. The CDR3: CASTLGDSSYEQYF. The CDR3 nucleotides read TGTGCCAGCACCTTGGGGGACTCTTCCTACGAGCAGTACTTC.

This chain uses TRBV6-1 with TRBJ1-2, with 8 bases aligning to TRBD1. This CDR3 comprises 14 residues. The germline V gene encodes CDR1 MNHNS and CDR2 SASEGT. Losses at the gene ends were 1 base for V and 4 bases for J; bases not matched to a gene: 2. CDR3 bases: TGTGCCAGCAGTGAAGGAACAGGGGGCTATGGCTACACCTTC. Residues: CASSEGTGGYGYTF.

The chain couples TRBV7-2 to TRBJ1-6; 10 bases agree with TRBD1. The CDR3 runs 18 residues. The V gene's germline CDR1 is SGHTA and CDR2 FQGNSA. V shed 2 bases and J 10 bases; nucleotides not matched to a gene: 14. CDR3 sequence: CASSLKGWDRGIRSPLHF. The CDR3 nucleotides are TGTGCCAGCAGCTTAAAAGGATGGGACAGGGGCATTCGGTCACCCCTCCACTTT.

The chain couples TRBV2 to TRBJ1-5; D might be TRBD1 (6 bases). V was pared by 7 bases and J by 4 bases, with 11 bases between. CDR1 and CDR2 (germline): SNHLY, FYNNEI. CDR3 length equals 13 residues. As DNA, the CDR3 is TGTGCCAGCAAAAGGGACAATAATCAGCCCCAGCATTTT. Its translation: CASKRDNNQPQHF.

The chain couples TRBV7-2 to TRBJ2-3; 10 nucleotides agree with TRBD2. The germline V gene has CDR1 SGHTA and CDR2 FQGNSA. With 2 bases clipped from V and 1 base from J, the junction kept 0 bases outside the gene matches. The CDR3 is made up of 15 amino acids. The CDR3 DNA is TGTGCCAGCAGCTTAACTAGCGGGGGCACAGATACGCAGTATTTT. Translated, it gives CASSLTSGGTDTQYF.

The V call is TRBV7-2, the J call TRBJ1-1; 8 bases align to TRBD1. Germline V gene lookup returns CDR1 SGHTA and CDR2 FQGNSA. This CDR3 spans 14 amino acids. V shed 5 bases, J shed 0 bases, and the junction held 2 bases outside the gene matches. CDR3 DNA sequence: TGTGCCAGCAGCGCGGGACAGGTGAACACTGAAGCTTTCTTT. Amino acid sequence: CASSAGQVNTEAFF.

This rearrangement joins TRBV7-8 to TRBJ2-7; D gene unclear. Germline V gene data show CDR1 as SGHVS and CDR2 as FQNEAQ. Between the trimmed V and J ends, which lost 5 bases and 1 base, there was a span of 6 bases. CDR3 length: 12 amino acids. Written as DNA, the CDR3 is TGTGCCAGCAGCCAGATATCCTACGAGCAGTACTTC. This translates into CASSQISYEQYF.

The chain employs TRBV15 and TRBJ2-3; 8 nucleotides line up with TRBD2. Germline V CDR1 and CDR2: LNHNV, YYDKDF (reference sequence). Trimming at V came to 3 bases and at J to 8 bases, leaving 10 bases not matched to a gene. CDR3 size: 15 residues. The DNA for the CDR3 is TGTGCCACCAGCAGGGGCGGGGGGCCCGCGCTTACGCAGTATTTT. It yields the protein CATSRGGGPALTQYF.

The V call is TRBV14, the J call TRBJ1-2; unclear D gene. Trimming removed 4 bases from V and 4 bases from J, with 19 bases in between. The germline gives CDR1 SGHDN, CDR2 FVKESK. The CDR3 is made up of 16 amino acids. The CDR3 DNA follows: TGTGCCAGCAGCCGGAGTTTGGGTCCGGGGTTCTATGGCTACACCTTC. Translated, it gives CASSRSLGPGFYGYTF.

The V gene is TRBV28, the J gene TRBJ2-2; weak D call: TRBD1 (6 bases). CDR1 and CDR2 from the germline V gene are MDHEN and SYDVKM. V lost 8 bases to trimming and J lost 10 bases, with 23 bases between them. This CDR3 spans 15 amino acids. The CDR3 region is CASLPGQSVTAELFF. Here the CDR3 DNA reads TGTGCCAGCCTACCAGGACAGAGTGTAACAGCGGAGCTGTTTTTT.

The rearrangement joins TRBV15 to TRBJ1-5; the D gene is possibly TRBD1 (5 bases). Trimming stripped 2 bases from V and 2 bases from J, with 7 bases between. Per germline, CDR1 LNHNV and CDR2 YYDKDF (reference sequence). The CDR3 consists of 14 residues. CDR3 sequence (DNA): TGTGCCACCAGCAGACAGGGTGGCAATCAGCCCCAGCATTTT. Translation gives CATSRQGGNQPQHF.

The chain carries TRBV14 and TRBJ2-7; 7 bases are shared with TRBD1. V lost 4 bases to trimming and J lost 0 bases; unmatched junction nucleotides: 6. CDR3 length: 15 amino acids. The germline gives CDR1 SGHDN, CDR2 FVKESK. The CDR3 sequence is CASSLGQRSSYEQYF. The DNA of the CDR3 is TGTGCCAGCAGCCTGGGACAGAGATCCTCCTACGAGCAGTACTTC.

The CDR3 is CATSREQSSTKNIQYF. The CDR3 DNA reads TGTGCCACCAGCAGAGAACAGAGCTCCACCAAAAACATTCAGTACTTC. The chain couples TRBV15 to TRBJ2-4; no reliable D call. There are 16 residues in the CDR3. Germline lookup yields CDR1 LNHNV and CDR2 YYDKDF (reference sequence). The germline V and J ends were trimmed by 0 bases and 2 bases, with 11 bases remaining between them.

The chain couples TRBV6-1 to TRBJ2-7; maybe TRBD1 (5 bases). Germline V gives CDR1 MNHNS, CDR2 SASEGT. The CDR3 length is 15 residues. V lost 4 bases and J lost 3, with 16 bases in between. CDR3 in DNA: TGTGCCAGCAGTGTTGAAGAAAAGGGGCTCTACGAGCAGTACTTC. Amino acids: CASSVEEKGLYEQYF.

This chain links TRBV15 with TRBJ1-6; 7 nucleotides match TRBD1. The CDR3 totals 16 residues. The germline gives CDR1 LNHNV, CDR2 YYDKDF (reference sequence). V was pared by 7 bases and J by 6 bases, with 12 bases of the junction left unmatched. CDR3 in amino acids: CATTTRGGTVNSPLHF. The CDR3 DNA reads as TGTGCCACCACCACCCGGGGCGGGACAGTTAATTCACCCCTCCACTTT. Full variable domain (outside the CDR3, taken from reference TRBV15 and TRBJ1-6): DAMVIQNPRYQVTQFGKPVTLSCSQTLNHNVMYWYQQKSSQAPKLLFHYYDKDFNNEADTPDNFQSRRPNTSFCFLDIRSPGLGDTAMYLCATTTRGGTVNSPLHFGNGTRLTVT.

The CDR3 here is CASSFQTGEQFF. Here the CDR3 DNA reads TGTGCCAGCAGTTTTCAGACAGGCGAGCAGTTCTTC. V is TRBV11-1 and J is TRBJ2-1, with D possibly matching TRBD1 (6 bases). The germline V and J ends were trimmed by 6 bases and 10 bases, with 13 bases remaining between them. This CDR3 contains 12 residues. Looked up from germline, CDR1 is SGHAT and CDR2 is FQDESV (reference sequence).

The V call is TRBV2, the J call TRBJ2-3; TRBD2 might be the D (5 bases). The germline gives CDR1 SNHLY, CDR2 FYNNEI. The germline V and J ends were trimmed by 6 bases and 1 base, with 11 bases remaining between them. The CDR3 spans 14 residues. The CDR3 is CASRTRPGTDTQYF. The CDR3 DNA is TGTGCCAGCAGAACTAGGCCGGGCACAGATACGCAGTATTTT.